The 17 T cell receptor beta chains listed next were all sequenced from one sample in a study of blood T cells in healthy people across ages. PCR was performed a second time for about 7 to 12 cycles using a sample-barcoded 5' primer and a J-beta primer mix. Using its own MiXCR run on the 5' RACE reads, TCRdb lists one record per CDR3 protein. The sample shows 1.5 million or so distinct CDR3 sequences, around 42% of them seen only once. The sequenced sample was blood. These receptors all stem from a woman aged 18-35 years in good health.

The chain combines TRBV10-3 with TRBJ2-5; 10 bases are shared with TRBD2. The CDR3 covers 17 residues. From germline, CDR1 is ENHRY and CDR2 SYGVKD. J lost 2 bases, V lost 10 bases, and 16 bases had no gene match. CDR3 DNA sequence: TGTGCCACCCAAGGCCCTGCTAGCGGGGGTCTTCAAGAGACCCAGTACTTC. This translates into CATQGPASGGLQETQYF.

The chain carries TRBV12-3 or TRBV12-4 and TRBJ2-7, with TRBD2 matching over 7 bases. Near its end, the DNA agrees better with TRBJ2-5, so the J call may be wrong. The CDR3 extends over 15 amino acids. CDR3 loop: CASSPQGFGGETQYF. As DNA, the CDR3 is TGTGCCAGCAGTCCTCAGGGATTCGGGGGGGAGACCCAGTACTTC.

The CDR3 DNA follows: TGCAGTGCTAGAATCGTCAGCGGGAGGAGGAACGAGCAGTACTTC. Translation: CSARIVSGRRNEQYF. V usage is TRBV20-1 and J usage is TRBJ2-7; 9 bases are a match to TRBD2. The CDR3 has 15 residues. Germline V lookup: CDR1 DFQATT, CDR2 SNEGSKA (reference sequence). J lost 5 bases, V lost 2 bases, and 10 bases had no gene match.

This sequence joins TRBV25-1 and TRBJ1-2; TRBD1 matches 7 bases. The CDR3 runs 16 residues. Losses at the gene ends were 4 bases for V and 2 bases for J; bases not matched to a gene: 10. Germline lookup yields CDR1 MGHDK and CDR2 SYGVNS. In DNA form, the CDR3 reads TGTGCCAGCAGTGGGAGGGCCGGGACAGCCAACTATGGCTACACCTTC. Translated, it gives CASSGRAGTANYGYTF.

The chain has TRBV9 and TRBJ2-7; 7 bases match TRBD1. V lost 4 bases to trimming and J lost 5 bases; unmatched junction nucleotides: 12. This CDR3 spans 15 amino acids. Germline CDR1 reads SGDLS; CDR2 reads YYNGEE. In nucleotides, the CDR3 is TGTGCCAGCAGCCGAAACAGGGGCTCCGCCGACGAGCAGTACTTC. Protein sequence: CASSRNRGSADEQYF.

The gene calls are TRBV27 and TRBJ2-7, with 10 bases identical to TRBD1. V shed 1 base and J 0 bases; nucleotides not matched to a gene: 9. The CDR3 spans 18 residues. Germline CDR1 reads MNHEY; CDR2 reads SMNVEV (reference sequence). The CDR3 loop is CASSLFSPGQGSSYEQYF. The CDR3 nucleotides read TGTGCCAGCAGTTTATTCTCACCGGGACAGGGGTCCTCCTACGAGCAGTACTTC.

This chain links TRBV6-5 with TRBJ2-2, with D unresolved. The length of the CDR3 is 13 residues. Trimming removed 8 bases from V and 8 bases from J, with 15 bases in between. Germline values: CDR1 MNHEY, CDR2 SVGAGI. The CDR3 region has the DNA TGTGCCAGCCGCACGGTGATGACGGGGGAGCTGTTTTTT. This sequence encodes CASRTVMTGELFF.

This clonotype occurred once. This may be a read error: a much more frequent sequence differs by one nucleotide. The rearrangement uses TRBV3-1 and TRBJ2-7; 10 nucleotides match TRBD1. After removal of 4 bases from V and 7 bases from J, the junction contained 10 bases not matched to a gene. The CDR3 consists of 15 residues. The germline gives CDR1 LGHDT, CDR2 YNNKEL (reference sequence). The CDR3 region is CASSPGQGGFNEQYF. CDR3 nucleotides: TGTGCCAGCAGCCCCGGACAGGGGGGGTTCAATGAGCAGTACTTC.

This clonotype was counted between two and nine times. The chain joins TRBV13 to TRBJ2-3, with 8 bases that match TRBD2. From germline, CDR1 is PRHDT and CDR2 FYEKMQ (reference sequence). This CDR3 has 17 residues. V was clipped by 5 bases and J by 4 bases; unmatched bases: 14. CDR3 region: CASSKRTSLFSPDTQYF. The DNA of the CDR3 is TGTGCCAGCAGCAAGAGGACTAGCCTATTTAGTCCAGATACGCAGTATTTT.

The sample holds a few counts of this clonotype. The rearrangement uses TRBV27 and TRBJ2-6; TRBD1 matches at 7 bases. V shed 2 bases, J shed 3 bases, and the junction held 19 bases outside the gene matches. Germline-derived CDR1 and CDR2 are MNHEY and SMNVEV (reference sequence). The CDR3 loop spans 21 amino acids. The CDR3 region has the DNA TGTGCCAGCAGTTTAGAATCGGGACCCCGGGACAGCCTCTTTGGGGCCAACGTCCTGACTTTC. It is translated as CASSLESGPRDSLFGANVLTF.

This clonotype was counted between two and nine times. CDR3 sequence: CASSVGSLSSTDTQYF. Here the CDR3 DNA reads TGTGCCAGCAGCGTAGGCTCGCTTTCTAGCACAGATACGCAGTATTTT. The rearrangement uses TRBV2 and TRBJ2-3; no firm D call. Germline CDR1 is SNHLY and CDR2 is FYNNEI. Trimming removed 6 bases from V and 0 bases from J, with 16 bases in between. The CDR3 loop spans 16 amino acids.

This clonotype appeared once. Here the CDR3 omits its conserved ending phenylalanine or tryptophan, so a read error is the likely source. The chain recombines TRBV25-1 with TRBJ1-2; D gene uncertain. V lost 2 bases to trimming and J lost 3 bases, with 10 bases between them. The CDR3 has 14 residues. Germline V CDR1 and CDR2: MGHDK, SYGVNS. As DNA, the CDR3 is TGTGCCAGCAGTGAAGGCCCGGGCGACTATGGCTACACCTTA. It translates to CASSEGPGDYGYTL.

This clonotype has a count of ten or more. The chain links TRBV20-1 to TRBJ2-5, with TRBD1 matching over 8 bases. Germline values: CDR1 DFQATT, CDR2 SNEGSKA (reference sequence). The CDR3 totals 13 residues. V gave up 6 bases and J gave up 2 bases; unmatched junction bases: 5. For the CDR3, the DNA is TGCAGTGCCCCACACAGGGGGCAAGAGACCCAGTACTTC. Translated: CSAPHRGQETQYF.

This clonotype was detected only a few times. The rearrangement links TRBV7-2 to TRBJ2-1; 12 bases line up with TRBD2. This CDR3 region has 17 residues. V gave up 5 bases and J gave up 0 bases; unmatched junction bases: 5. Germline CDR1 SGHTA, CDR2 FQGNSA. CDR3: CASSPQGLAGSYNEQFF. CDR3 nucleotides: TGTGCCAGCAGCCCCCAGGGACTAGCGGGCTCCTACAATGAGCAGTTCTTC.

This chain joins TRBV20-1 and TRBJ2-2; the match to TRBD1 covers 7 bases. The CDR3 is made up of 14 amino acids. Germline trimming cut 6 bases from V and 1 base from J; bases unmatched to any gene: 5. Germline CDR1 is DFQATT and CDR2 is SNEGSKA (reference sequence). CDR3 residues: CSARQGLNTGELFF. Here the CDR3 DNA reads TGCAGTGCCAGACAGGGATTGAACACCGGGGAGCTGTTTTTT.

This clonotype was seen only a few times. This chain uses TRBV12-3 or TRBV12-4 with TRBJ1-2; D gene ambiguous. This CDR3 is built from 17 residues. Trimming took 2 bases from V and 8 from J, leaving 24 bases between them. CDR3 protein: CASSLQIRFIPEKGYTF. The CDR3 DNA sequence: TGTGCCAGCAGTTTACAAATCCGTTTTATACCCGAGAAAGGCTACACCTTC.

Only a few counts were recorded for this clonotype. The J gene is TRBJ2-3, the V gene TRBV20-1; TRBD2 matches at 8 bases. CDR1 is DFQATT and CDR2 is SNEGSKA in the germline V gene (reference sequence). Trimming removed 2 bases from V and 4 bases from J; junction bases left unmatched: 11. The CDR3 is 16 residues long. CDR3 DNA sequence: TGCAGTGCTAGAACTCTCGGACTAGCAGGACCAGATACGCAGTATTTT. Encoded protein: CSARTLGLAGPDTQYF.